This record concerns one TCR beta chain sequence. Its specificity is not known. CDR1 is MNHNS, CDR2 SASEGT, per germline. The V segment lost 3 bases and the J segment 10 bases; nucleotides outside the gene matches: 11. The CDR3 has 14 residues. The use of a sample-barcoded 5' primer and a J-beta primer mix characterized a second PCR of roughly 7 to 12 cycles. TCRdb re-analysed the 5' RACE reads in MiXCR, keeping a single row per CDR3 protein. This table has more than 500,000 distinct CDR3 sequences, 25% to 30% appearing once. This sample is drawn from a study of blood T cells in healthy people across ages. Study-level points and caveats: Strongly correlated with naive T cell percentage was TCR beta diversity. Using unsorted PBMCs precluded a conclusive naive versus antigen-experienced comparison.

Sample: blood. This TCR derives from a woman between 70 and 85 years old in good health. This chain links TRBV6-1 with TRBJ1-1, with 7 bases that match TRBD1. CDR3 in amino acids: CASSDDRDGVRAFF. CDR3 nucleotides: TGTGCCAGCAGTGATGACAGGGACGGGGTTCGAGCTTTCTTT.